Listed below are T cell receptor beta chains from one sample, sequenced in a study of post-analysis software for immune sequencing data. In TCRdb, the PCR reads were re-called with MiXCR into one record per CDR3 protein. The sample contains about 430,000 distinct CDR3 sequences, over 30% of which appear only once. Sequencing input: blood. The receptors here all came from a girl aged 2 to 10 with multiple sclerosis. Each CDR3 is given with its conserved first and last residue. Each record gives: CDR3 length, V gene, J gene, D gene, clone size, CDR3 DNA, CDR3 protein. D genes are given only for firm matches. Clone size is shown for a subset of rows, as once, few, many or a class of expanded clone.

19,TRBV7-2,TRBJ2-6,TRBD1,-,TGTGCCAGCAGCTTAGTCGGGACAGGGGTCCGCTCTGGGGCCAACGTCCTGACTTTC,CASSLVGTGVRSGANVLTF
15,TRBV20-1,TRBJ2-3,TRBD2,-,TGCAGGGCTAGATCGGGGGGAACTAGCACAGATACGCAGTATTTT,CRARSGGTSTDTQYF
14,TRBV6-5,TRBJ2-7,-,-,TGTGCCGGCAGCCTCAACCCTGGGGCATACGAGCAGTACTTC,CAGSLNPGAYEQYF
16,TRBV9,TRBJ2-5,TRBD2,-,TGTGCCAGCAGCGAATCCCGGACTAGTCGTAGCGAGACCCAGTACTTC,CASSESRTSRSETQYF
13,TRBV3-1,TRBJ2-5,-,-,TGTGCCAGCAGCCAAGACCAGCAAGAGACCCAGTACTTC,CASSQDQQETQYF
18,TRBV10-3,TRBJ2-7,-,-,TGTGCCATCAGTGAGATACCCAAGGGTCCCATCGAACCCTACGAGCAGTACTTC,CAISEIPKGPIEPYEQYF
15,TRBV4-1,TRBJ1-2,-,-,TGCGCCAGCAGCCAAGAGGAAGCCGGAGCCTATGGCTACACCTTC,CASSQEEAGAYGYTF
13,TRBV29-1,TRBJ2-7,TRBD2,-,TGCAGCGTGGTACTAGCGGTCCTGGACGAGCAGTACTTC,CSVVLAVLDEQYF
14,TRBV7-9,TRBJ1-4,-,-,TGTGCCTACGACGGACTCGGGGCTAATGAAAAACTGTTTTTT,CAYDGLGANEKLFF
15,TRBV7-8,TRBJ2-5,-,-,TGTGCCAGCAGCTTAGAGGTACAGCATCAAGAGACCCAGTACTTC,CASSLEVQHQETQYF
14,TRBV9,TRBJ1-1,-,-,TGTGCCAGCAGCGTAGGTCCACGGGGCACTGAAGCTTTCTTT,CASSVGPRGTEAFF
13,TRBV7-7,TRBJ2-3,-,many,TGTGCTAGCAGCACCTCTAGCACAGATACGCAGTATTTT,CASSTSSTDTQYF
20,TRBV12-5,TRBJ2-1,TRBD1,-,TGTGCTAGTGGTTTGGCACGAGCGTTTACCGGGACAGGCTCCTACAATGAGCAGTTCTTC,CASGLARAFTGTGSYNEQFF
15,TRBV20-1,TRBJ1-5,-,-,TGCAGCGCGGACAGCGGAACGTCTGGCAATCAGCCCCAGCATTTT,CSADSGTSGNQPQHF
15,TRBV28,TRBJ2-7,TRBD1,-,TGTGCCAGCAGTTCCGGGACAGGGGGCAGCTACGAGCAGTACTTC,CASSSGTGGSYEQYF
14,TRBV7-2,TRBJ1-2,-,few,TGTGCCAGCAGCCCCACCCGTTCAAACTATGGCTACACCTTC,CASSPTRSNYGYTF
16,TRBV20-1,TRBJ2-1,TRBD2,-,TGCAGTGCTGCCGGGACTAGCGGAGGCCACTCCAATGAGCGGTTCTTC,CSAAGTSGGHSNERFF
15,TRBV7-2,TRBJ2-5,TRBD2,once,TGTGCCAGCAGCTTAGCGCTAGCGGATTACAATGAGCAGTACTTC,CASSLALADYNEQYF
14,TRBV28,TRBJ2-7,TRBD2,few,TGTGCCAGCAGTTCCGAGCGGGGCACCTACGAGCAGTACTTC,CASSSERGTYEQYF
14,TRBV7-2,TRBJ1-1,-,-,TGTGCCTGCAGCTTAAGGGCGGGGAACACTGAAGCTTTCTTT,CACSLRAGNTEAFF
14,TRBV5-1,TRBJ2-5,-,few,TGCGCCAGCAGCTTCTTAACCCCCCAAGAGACCCAGTACTTC,CASSFLTPQETQYF
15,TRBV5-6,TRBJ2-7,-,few,TGTGCCAGCAGCACCCTTCAGTCCAGTACCTACGAGCAGTACTTC,CASSTLQSSTYEQYF
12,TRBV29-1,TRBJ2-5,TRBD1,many,TGCAGCGGTGCGGGACAGGCAGAGACCCAGTACTTC,CSGAGQAETQYF
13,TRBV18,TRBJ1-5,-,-,TGTGCCAGCTCACCAAGGAGCAATCAGCCCCAGCATTTT,CASSPRSNQPQHF
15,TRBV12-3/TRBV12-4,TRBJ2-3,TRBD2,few,TGTGCCAGCAGTTTGAGGGGACTAGTAGCTGATACGCAGTATTTT,CASSLRGLVADTQYF
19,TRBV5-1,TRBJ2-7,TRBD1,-,TGCGCCAGCAGCTTGGTATGGGGACAGGGCCGTTTAAGCTCCTACGAGCAGTACTTC,CASSLVWGQGRLSSYEQYF
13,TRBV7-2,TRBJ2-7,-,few,TGTGCCAGCAGCTTAGGTTGGCGGTACGAGCAGTACTTC,CASSLGWRYEQYF
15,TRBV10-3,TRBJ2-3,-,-,TGTGCCATCAGTGAATTGAACGGGGGTACAGATACGCAGTATTTT,CAISELNGGTDTQYF
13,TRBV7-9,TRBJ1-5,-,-,TGTGCCAGCAGCTTAAATGAGCATCGGCCCCAGCATTTT,CASSLNEHRPQHF
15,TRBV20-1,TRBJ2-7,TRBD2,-,TGCAGTGCGAGCCGGAGCGGGGGGTTCTTCCACGAGCAGTACTTC,CSASRSGGFFHEQYF
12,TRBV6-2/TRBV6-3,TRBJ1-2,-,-,TGTGCCAGCGGCAGGGTTAACTATGGCTACACCTTC,CASGRVNYGYTF